One and the same sample provided the 5 T cell receptor beta chains below, sequenced in a study of cytomegalovirus exposure and HLA in healthy donors. The PCR was carried out with 60 Vbeta primers and 13 Jbeta primers. TCRdb's copy holds only in-frame clones and misses some; the assay was immunoSEQ multiplex PCR. The sample holds about 270,000 clones, 72% seen once. The sequenced sample consisted of PBMCs. All receptors come from a female donor in good health and CMV-seronegative.

The chain combines TRBV27 with TRBJ2-7, with 10 bases lining up with TRBD1. Germline trimming cut 8 bases from V and 3 bases from J; bases unmatched to any gene: 4. This CDR3 is 13 amino acids long. Germline V gene data show CDR1 as MNHEY and CDR2 as SMNVEV (reference sequence). CDR3 DNA sequence: TGTGCCAGCCCCGGACAGGGGGACTACGAGCAGTACTTC. Its protein is CASPGQGDYEQYF.

The chain is built from TRBV7-2 and TRBJ2-6, with TRBD2 matching 8 bases. Looked up from germline, CDR1 is SGHTA and CDR2 is FQGNSA. V shed 1 base and J 0 bases; nucleotides not matched to a gene: 2. There are 17 residues in the CDR3. CDR3 in DNA: TGTGCCAGCAGCTTAGTAGCGGGATACTCTGGGGCCAACGTCCTGACTTTC. Its protein product is CASSLVAGYSGANVLTF.

The J gene is TRBJ2-2, the V gene TRBV29-1; 10 bases are shared with TRBD2. Germline-derived CDR1 and CDR2 are SQVTM and ANQGSEA. The CDR3 has 15 residues. CDR3 in amino acids: CSVLGLAANTGELFF. DNA of the CDR3: TGCAGTGTCCTCGGACTAGCGGCGAACACCGGGGAGCTGTTTTTT.

The chain carries TRBV27 and TRBJ2-6; no firm D call. Trimming left V 7 bases short and J 0 bases short, with 4 bases between. Germline V gives CDR1 MNHEY, CDR2 SMNVEV (reference sequence). The CDR3 totals 13 residues. Here the CDR3 reads CASTSSGANVLTF. In DNA form, the CDR3 reads TGTGCCAGCACTAGCTCTGGGGCCAACGTCCTGACTTTC.

V is TRBV10-3 and J is TRBJ1-2; tentatively, D is TRBD1 (6 bases). Germline V gene data show CDR1 as ENHRY and CDR2 as SYGVKD. V gave up 5 bases and J gave up 3 bases, with 7 bases separating them. The CDR3 covers 12 residues. The DNA for the CDR3 is TGTGCCATCAGTCCAGGGGACTATGGCTACACCTTC. This codes for CAISPGDYGYTF.